Given below is one TCR beta chain in context. The antigen is not known. The data stem from a study of OX40 agonist ivuxolimab in advanced cancers. Study context: People who had prior anti-PD-1, anti-PD-L1 or anti-CTLA-4 therapy could take part, and approximately 43% had some. Overall study findings and caveats: CD8+ T cells averaged more expanded clones than CD4+. Among the lowest peripheral clonal expansion occurred in 0.1-3.0 mg/kg partial responders.

Libraries were prepared by immunoSEQ multiplex PCR; TCRdb keeps only in-frame clonotypes and omits some of them. The sample lists tens of thousands of clones, around 87% occurring once. The length of the CDR3 is 13 residues. V shed 1 base and J shed 4 bases, with 7 bases lying between them. CDR1 MNHNS and CDR2 SASEGT come from the germline V gene. The sequenced sample was CD4+ or CD8+ T cells sorted from blood, obtained in a trial of the OX40 agonist ivuxolimab. This TCR derives from an adult with an advanced solid tumor such as melanoma, head and neck, liver or kidney cancer. The V call is TRBV6-1, the J call TRBJ1-2; D not resolved. The CDR3 reads CASSEEAFYGYTF. The CDR3 DNA reads TGTGCCAGCAGTGAAGAGGCGTTCTATGGCTACACCTTC.